This T cell receptor (beta chain) was found in a study of siplizumab effects on memory and regulatory T cells. Regarding the study as a whole: Tracing alloreactive clones into unstimulated subsets worked for only a minor fraction of them. The apparent diversity of naive T cells exceeded that of memory cells, and naive T cells seemed to make a major contribution to the alloresponse.

A remark on this clone: The target antigen is unknown.

Per germline, CDR1 KGHSH and CDR2 LQKENI. The CDR3 spans 15 residues. The V and J ends lost 4 bases and 4 bases, in that order; junction bases with no gene match: 1. Some clones are missing from TCRdb's copy, which holds only in-frame ones; the method was immunoSEQ multiplex PCR. The sample contains roughly 120,000 clones, roughly 94% of which appear only once. The clonotype comes from a human donor in good health. Sequencing was performed on non-Treg CD4+ T cells sorted from blood. The chain is built from TRBV18 and TRBJ2-1; 13 bases fit TRBD2. CDR3 protein: CASSRGLAGYNEQFF. DNA for the CDR3: TGTGCCAGCTCACGGGGACTAGCGGGGTACAATGAGCAGTTCTTC. The entire variable domain, with the rest obtained from reference TRBV18 and TRBJ2-1, is as follows: NAGVMQNPRHLVRRRGQEARLRCSPMKGHSHVYWYRQLPEEGLKFMVYLQKENIIDESGMPKERFSAEFPKEGPSILRIQQVVRGDSAAYFCASSRGLAGYNEQFFGPGTRLTVL.